The 9 T cell receptor beta chains reported below all come from one sample, sequenced in a study of blood T cell repertoires in COVID-19. Clones were sequenced by immunoSEQ multiplex PCR, and TCRdb holds only the in-frame ones, with some missing. The sample includes about 200,000 clones, roughly 84% seen only once; the top ten take more than 3%. Sequenced: PBMCs or T cells enriched from blood (not recorded which). These receptors were collected from a woman aged 25 to 45 who had been exposed to COVID-19.

The genes are TRBV21-1 and TRBJ1-1. TRBV21-1 is designated a pseudogene. CDR3 size: 15 residues. The CDR3 is CASRRPCIRPTEAFF. The DNA of the CDR3 is TGTGCCAGCAGGAGGCCCTGTATTCGGCCCACTGAAGCTTTCTTT.

The chain links TRBV7-9 to TRBJ1-2; TRBD1 matches at 9 bases. The V gene's germline CDR1 is SEHNR and CDR2 FQNEAQ (reference sequence). V shed 5 bases and J 4 bases; nucleotides not matched to a gene: 11. This CDR3 comprises 16 residues. CDR3 protein: CASSRPGTGFVYGYTF. The CDR3 DNA is TGTGCCAGCAGCCGACCCGGGACAGGGTTCGTCTATGGCTACACCTTC.

The chain has TRBV27 and TRBJ2-7; weak D call: TRBD2 (6 bases). This CDR3 comprises 15 residues. Germline loops: CDR1 MNHEY, CDR2 SMNVEV (reference sequence). With 3 bases removed from V and 7 bases from J, the gap between germline ends came to 19 bases. The CDR3 is CASSFDGGGAGEQYF. In DNA form, the CDR3 reads TGTGCCAGCAGTTTTGATGGCGGAGGGGCGGGAGAGCAGTACTTC.

The genes are TRBV4-3 and TRBJ1-1, with unresolved D. The germline gives CDR1 LGHNA, CDR2 YSLEER. The CDR3 has 19 residues. V gave up 1 base and J gave up 7 bases, with 28 bases separating them. The chain's CDR3 is CASSQVRPGFGRLGVEAFF. The CDR3 coding sequence is TGCGCCAGCAGCCAAGTTCGACCGGGCTTCGGGAGGCTCGGGGTTGAAGCTTTCTTT.

V and J are TRBV21-1 and TRBJ1-5. TRBV21-1 is a known pseudogene. The CDR3 is made up of 14 amino acids. The CDR3 is CASSKAYSNQPQHF. The CDR3 bases are TGTGCCAGCAGCAAAGCTTATAGCAATCAGCCCCAGCATTTT.

This clone was seen only once. The chain links TRBV9 to TRBJ1-5, with no clear D. The CDR3 has 13 amino acids. The V gene lost 4 bases and the J gene lost 7 bases, with 12 bases spanning the gap. The V gene's germline CDR1 is SGDLS and CDR2 YYNGEE. The CDR3 loop is CASSPGVEQPQHF. The CDR3 DNA sequence: TGTGCCAGCAGCCCCGGGGTGGAGCAGCCCCAGCATTTT.

In the case of this clone: Relative to the germline gene, one junction end is altered; a read error may explain this. The chain has TRBV12-3 or TRBV12-4 and TRBJ1-1; 8 bases are shared with TRBD1. The CDR3 consists of 13 residues. The chain's CDR3 is CASSLVGGTGGFF. CDR3 bases: TGTGCCAGCAGCTTAGTGGGGGGGACAGGAGGGTTCTTT.

The rearrangement uses TRBV9 and TRBJ2-1; D perhaps matches TRBD2 (5 bases). V lost 4 bases and J lost 0, with 14 bases in between. The CDR3 has 16 residues. Looked up from germline, CDR1 is SGDLS and CDR2 is YYNGEE. The CDR3 nucleotides are TGTGCCAGCAGCCTCCGAGAAGGGAGCTCCTACAATGAGCAGTTCTTC. Its translation: CASSLREGSSYNEQFF.

J is TRBJ2-3 and V is TRBV10-1, with 11 nucleotides matching TRBD1. V shed 5 bases and J 4 bases; nucleotides not matched to a gene: 5. CDR3 length: 15 amino acids. Germline CDR1 reads WNHNN; CDR2 reads SYGVQD (reference sequence). The CDR3 spells CASSSGTGGPDTQYF. In nucleotides, the CDR3 is TGCGCCAGCAGTTCCGGGACAGGGGGACCAGATACGCAGTATTTT.